This T cell receptor beta chain emerged from a study of T cells in Graves' hyperthyroidism and ophthalmopathy. In its sample, this clonotype was seen a few times. The CDR3 extends over 11 amino acids. V was clipped by 3 bases and J by 5 bases, with 4 bases between them. In germline, CDR1 is MGHRA, CDR2 YSYEKL. RNA transcripts were the template for amplifying TCR beta CDR3 regions. The primer set for the first-round RT-PCR of the TCR CDR3 was HTBI. TCRdb itself ran the multiplex PCR reads through MiXCR, one entry per CDR3 protein. The sample holds roughly 350,000 distinct CDR3 sequences, about 15% seen once. Uncontrolled infection, other autoimmune disease, pregnancy and lactation each barred patients from inclusion.

The gene calls are TRBV4-1 and TRBJ2-5; D not resolved. The sequence was obtained from a woman aged 25 to 39 with Graves' ophthalmopathy. The sequencing input was blood. The DNA for the CDR3 is TGCGCCAGCAGCCAGTACGAGACCCAGTACTTC. Translation gives CASSQYETQYF.